These 14 T cell receptor beta chains share one sample of origin, sequenced in a study of blood T cell repertoires in COVID-19. Assay used: immunoSEQ multiplex PCR; TCRdb lists only in-frame clones, some missing. The table has about 68,000 clones, about 83% seen once; the top ten hold roughly 21%. The specimen was peripheral blood. The receptors shown here come from a human donor in a cohort sampled during active COVID-19.

This clone was observed a few times. The chain carries TRBV28 and TRBJ2-7; D may be TRBD1 (6 bases). The CDR3 loop spans 14 amino acids. V lost 5 bases and J 0 bases, leaving 11 bases between the germline ends. Germline V gene sequence: CDR1 MDHEN, CDR2 SYDVKM. In DNA, the CDR3 is TGTGCCAGCAGTCAATCAGGGGCCTCCTACGAGCAGTACTTC. Translated, it gives CASSQSGASYEQYF.

The chain couples TRBV7-9 to TRBJ2-1; tentative D call: TRBD1 (6 bases). From germline, CDR1 is SEHNR and CDR2 FQNEAQ (reference sequence). This CDR3 region has 15 residues. The V end was cut by 5 bases, the J end by 4 bases, with 15 bases between. For the CDR3, the DNA is TGTGCCAGCAGCCCACGGGGACACGGTTACAATGAGCAGTTCTTC. Protein: CASSPRGHGYNEQFF.

The table lists this clone with a count of one. This sequence joins TRBV20-1 and TRBJ2-1, with TRBD2 matching over 8 bases. Looked up from germline, CDR1 is DFQATT and CDR2 is SNEGSKA (reference sequence). This CDR3 is built from 11 residues. The V and J ends lost 6 bases and 13 bases, in that order; junction bases with no gene match: 8. CDR3 DNA: TGCAGTGCCGGGGGGGCCGGTCTTCAGTTCTTC. Protein product: CSAGGAGLQFF.

The chain uses TRBV6-2 or TRBV6-3 and TRBJ2-5, with 11 bases aligning to TRBD2. Germline V gene lookup returns CDR1 MNHEY and CDR2 SVGEGT. CDR3 size: 16 residues. V lost 6 bases, J lost 4 bases, and 10 bases stayed unmatched. In nucleotides, the CDR3 is TGTGCCAGCAGCCGCGGACTAGCGGGTTTGATAGAGACCCAGTACTTC. Its translation: CASSRGLAGLIETQYF.

The CDR3 here is CASRKVRETDTQYF. The CDR3 nucleotides are TGTGCCAGTAGGAAGGTGAGGGAAACAGATACGCAGTATTTT. The chain has TRBV19 and TRBJ2-3, with D possibly being TRBD2 (5 bases). The germline V and J ends were trimmed by 6 bases and 3 bases, with 13 bases remaining between them. Germline CDR1 LNHDA, CDR2 SQIVND (reference sequence). The length of the CDR3 is 14 residues.

This clone was recorded at least ten times. The chain is built from TRBV12-5 and TRBJ1-1; 9 bases line up with TRBD1. This CDR3 region has 14 residues. The junction had 4 bases not matched to a gene; V was cut back by 5 bases and J by 3 bases. Germline CDR1 reads LGHNT; CDR2 reads FRNRAP. The CDR3 DNA follows: TGTGCTAGTGGTCTGGACAGGGGATACACTGAAGCTTTCTTT. This encodes CASGLDRGYTEAFF.

This chain links TRBV3-1 (or the pseudogene TRBV3-2) with TRBJ2-1, with 7 bases aligning to TRBD1. The CDR3 has 16 amino acids. Germline assignment: CDR1 LGHDT and CDR2 YNNKEL (reference sequence). Losses at the gene ends were 0 bases for V and 2 bases for J; bases not matched to a gene: 4. The CDR3 loop is CASSQEKGATYNEQFF. Here the CDR3 DNA reads TGTGCCAGCAGCCAAGAAAAGGGGGCTACCTACAATGAGCAGTTCTTC.

This chain joins TRBV19 and TRBJ1-3; D is unclear. The ends were cut back, 6 bases at V and 0 bases at J, with 15 bases in the middle. This CDR3 comprises 16 residues. CDR1 and CDR2 (germline): LNHDA, SQIVND (reference sequence). The DNA of the CDR3 is TGTGCCAGTAGATACGACCCGACGGGCTCTGGAAACACCATATATTTT. It yields the protein CASRYDPTGSGNTIYF.

The chain combines TRBV6-5 with TRBJ2-3; the D is unclear. The CDR3 consists of 14 residues. Germline V gives CDR1 MNHEY, CDR2 SVGAGI. The ends were cut back, 6 bases at V and 3 bases at J, with 13 bases in the middle. CDR3 bases: TGTGCCAGCAGCCTCACTCGAAAAACAGATACGCAGTATTTT. It encodes CASSLTRKTDTQYF.

This clone was found once. This chain links TRBV7-9 with TRBJ2-3; TRBD2 matches at 8 bases. Germline V gives CDR1 SEHNR, CDR2 FQNEAQ (reference sequence). Trimming cost V 5 bases and J 3 bases; bases outside gene matches: 7. The CDR3 has 15 amino acids. For the CDR3, the DNA is TGTGCCAGCAGCCTAGGTAGCGGGACGACAGATACGCAGTATTTT. It specifies CASSLGSGTTDTQYF.

The chain recombines TRBV24-1 with TRBJ2-2; maybe TRBD1 (5 bases). The ends were cut back, 4 bases at V and 4 bases at J, with 15 bases in the middle. Germline values: CDR1 KGHDR, CDR2 SFDVKD. This CDR3 has 16 amino acids. The CDR3 spells CATSEHSGRTTGELFF. Written as DNA, the CDR3 is TGTGCCACCAGTGAACATTCAGGGCGGACCACCGGGGAGCTGTTTTTT.

This sequence joins TRBV6-2 or TRBV6-3 and TRBJ2-6, with 7 positions matching TRBD1. Per germline, CDR1 MNHEY and CDR2 SVGEGT. The J segment lost 0 bases and the V segment lost 5 bases, leaving 4 bases of the junction unmatched. This CDR3 comprises 16 residues. In DNA form, the CDR3 reads TGTGCCAGCAGTAAGACAGGGAGCTCTGGGGCCAACGTCCTGACTTTC. Residues: CASSKTGSSGANVLTF.

The chain uses TRBV19 and TRBJ1-6, with 9 bases that match TRBD1. With V trimmed by 5 bases and J by 3 bases, 2 bases remained unmatched. Looked up from germline, CDR1 is LNHDA and CDR2 is SQIVND (reference sequence). The CDR3 sequence is 15 residues long. The CDR3 bases are TGTGCCAGTAGTTCGGACAGGGGCTATAATTCACCCCTCCACTTT. Encoded protein: CASSSDRGYNSPLHF.

The chain recombines TRBV28 with TRBJ2-7, with a possible D match to TRBD1 (5 bases). Germline CDR1 reads MDHEN; CDR2 reads SYDVKM. CDR3 size: 13 residues. Trimming left V 5 bases short and J 6 bases short, with 14 bases between. The CDR3 reads CASSATTVSEQYF. The CDR3 nucleotides are TGTGCCAGCAGTGCAACGACAGTTTCCGAGCAGTACTTC.